These 13 T cell receptor beta chains were sequenced from one sample in a study of cytotoxic CD8 clonotypes in ibrutinib-treated CLL. Clones were read by immunoSEQ multiplex PCR, and TCRdb kept only the in-frame ones, dropping some. The profile covers about 72,000 clones, with approximately 80% appearing a single time and more than 7.5% taken by the ten largest. Here the sequenced sample was PBMCs, taken at disease progression, from a patient treated with ibrutinib. The receptor set was obtained from a human donor with chronic lymphocytic leukemia.

This chain joins TRBV4-1 and TRBJ2-7; a possible D gene is TRBD2 (5 bases). The CDR3 runs to 18 residues. The germline V gene encodes CDR1 MGHRA and CDR2 YSYEKL. The germline V and J ends were trimmed by 0 bases and 1 base, with 19 bases remaining between them. CDR3 in amino acids: CASSQDVSPGTVSYEQYF. The CDR3 DNA follows: TGCGCCAGCAGCCAAGATGTATCCCCGGGAACGGTTTCCTACGAGCAGTACTTC.

The gene calls are TRBV5-1 and TRBJ2-7; the D gene is possibly TRBD1 (6 bases). This CDR3 region has 13 residues. Between the trimmed V and J ends, which lost 4 bases and 3 bases, there was a span of 11 bases. CDR1 is SGHRS, CDR2 YFSETQ, per germline. CDR3: CASSQDSRYEQYF. As DNA, the CDR3 is TGCGCCAGCAGCCAGGACAGCCGCTACGAGCAGTACTTC.

This chain uses TRBV14 with TRBJ2-7; perhaps D is TRBD1 or TRBD2 (5 bases each). With 1 base removed from V and 6 bases from J, the gap between germline ends came to 10 bases. This CDR3 region has 13 residues. Germline lookup yields CDR1 SGHDN and CDR2 FVKESK. DNA of the CDR3: TGTGCCAGCAGCCAAGTTGGGACGTCCGAGCAGTACTTC. Amino acid sequence: CASSQVGTSEQYF.

This chain joins TRBV18 and TRBJ1-2; tentative D call: TRBD1 (5 bases). The V gene lost 10 bases and the J gene lost 7 bases, with 16 bases spanning the gap. The CDR3 spans 12 residues. Looked up from germline, CDR1 is KGHSH and CDR2 is LQKENI. The CDR3 DNA reads as TGTGCCACCCCGCTCCCGGGGGGTGGCTACACCTTC. Its protein product is CATPLPGGGYTF.

The gene calls are TRBV9 and TRBJ2-1; 11 bases are shared with TRBD2. The V gene end was trimmed by 0 bases and the J gene end by 9 bases; junction bases not matched to a gene: 5. CDR3 length equals 15 residues. Germline V CDR1 and CDR2: SGDLS, YYNGEE. For the CDR3, the DNA is TGTGCCAGCAGCGTAGATAGCGGGAGGGCCCGTGAGCAGTTCTTC. It codes for CASSVDSGRAREQFF.

The chain carries TRBV6-1 and TRBJ2-4, with TRBD1 as a possible D gene (6 bases). Trimming shortened V by 3 bases and J by 8 bases, and 20 bases separated the two germline ends. Germline V gene sequence: CDR1 MNHNS, CDR2 SASEGT. The CDR3 spans 16 residues. The CDR3 here is CASSDAPWGQGDIQYF. The DNA of the CDR3 is TGTGCCAGCAGTGATGCCCCTTGGGGGCAAGGGGACATTCAGTACTTC.

The V call is TRBV5-1, the J call TRBJ1-2; the D is unclear. Trimming removed 0 bases at V and 1 base at J, with 10 bases between. The CDR3 has 15 amino acids. Looked up from germline, CDR1 is SGHRS and CDR2 is YFSETQ. CDR3 coding DNA: TGCGCCAGCAGCTTGGTGCCGGGCGATAACTATGGCTACACCTTC. As protein: CASSLVPGDNYGYTF. The whole variable domain, remainder taken from reference TRBV5-1 and TRBJ1-2, is KAGVTQTPRYLIKTRGQQVTLSCSPISGHRSVSWYQQTPGQGLQFLFEYFSETQRNKGNFPGRFSGRQFSNSRSEMNVSTLELGDSALYLCASSLVPGDNYGYTFGSGTRLTVV.

This clone was observed a few times. The CDR3 DNA reads TGTGCCAGCAGCTTTGAGTCAATGAATGGCTACACCTTC. This codes for CASSFESMNGYTF. The rearrangement joins TRBV13 to TRBJ1-2; D remains unclear. The CDR3 covers 13 residues. Trimming removed 3 bases at V and 6 bases at J, with 11 bases between. CDR1 is PRHDT, CDR2 FYEKMQ, per germline (reference sequence).

This chain joins TRBV6-6 and TRBJ2-2; TRBD1 matches at 10 bases. V trimming: 6 bases; J trimming: 6 bases; junction bases outside the gene matches: 4. The CDR3 is 14 amino acids. CDR1 MNHNY and CDR2 SVGAGI come from the germline V gene (reference sequence). This chain's CDR3 is CASSRTGGAGELFF. The CDR3 DNA reads TGTGCCAGCAGCAGGACAGGGGGGGCCGGGGAGCTGTTTTTT.

V is TRBV6-5 and J is TRBJ2-1, with TRBD2 identical over 15 bases. The CDR3 loop spans 16 amino acids. J was trimmed by 7 bases and V by 2 bases; bases with no gene match: 3. CDR1 is MNHEY and CDR2 is SVGAGI in the germline V gene. The CDR3 nucleotides read TGTGCCAGCAGTTACCGCGGGACTAGCGGGGGGAATGAGCAGTTCTTC. Its translation: CASSYRGTSGGNEQFF.

V is TRBV9 and J is TRBJ2-5; D not certain. Germline V gives CDR1 SGDLS, CDR2 YYNGEE. The CDR3 totals 13 residues. V gave up 5 bases and J gave up 2 bases, with 10 bases separating them. The CDR3 sequence is CASSVHQQETQYF. The DNA of the CDR3 is TGTGCCAGCAGTGTACACCAACAAGAGACCCAGTACTTC. The full variable domain, with the rest looked up from reference TRBV9 and TRBJ2-5, is DSGVTQTPKHLITATGQRVTLRCSPRSGDLSVYWYQQSLDQGLQFLIQYYNGEERAKGNILERFSAQQFPDLHSELNLSSLELGDSALYFCASSVHQQETQYFGPGTRLLVL.

J is TRBJ2-1 and V is TRBV6-5; TRBD2 agrees at 7 bases. With V trimmed by 5 bases and J by 7 bases, 8 bases remained unmatched. The CDR3 covers 14 residues. Germline V gene data show CDR1 as MNHEY and CDR2 as SVGAGI. CDR3 nucleotides: TGTGCCAGCAGTCCTCGACTAGCTCTTAATGAGCAGTTCTTC. This translates into CASSPRLALNEQFF.

In its sample, this clone was seen once. CDR3 amino acids: CASRVESSMYNEQFF. CDR3 DNA: TGTGCCAGCAGAGTTGAGAGCTCGATGTACAATGAGCAGTTCTTC. V is TRBV6-1 and J is TRBJ2-1; D not certain. V lost 6 bases and J lost 4, with 16 bases in between. Germline CDR1 and CDR2: MNHNS and SASEGT. CDR3 size: 15 residues.